Following are 25 T cell receptor beta chains from one sample sequenced in a study of blood T cell repertoires in COVID-19. The protocol was immunoSEQ multiplex PCR, while the TCRdb copy is restricted to in-frame clones and leaves out a portion. The repertoire consists of about 83,000 clones, with 86% occurring once and the leading ten covering approximately 22%. Sequencing was done on a sample of peripheral blood. These receptors all come from an elderly woman in a cohort sampled during active or convalescent COVID-19.

The chain is built from TRBV3-1 (or the pseudogene TRBV3-2) and TRBJ2-5; 12 bases are shared with TRBD1. This CDR3 spans 18 amino acids. V lost 4 bases and J lost 4; bases outside the gene matches: 13. Germline-derived CDR1 and CDR2 are LGHDT and YNNKEL (reference sequence). CDR3: CASSPVPGQGASGETQYF. DNA of the CDR3: TGTGCCAGCAGCCCAGTCCCGGGACAGGGGGCCTCGGGAGAGACCCAGTACTTC.

This chain connects TRBV5-1 to TRBJ1-1; D not certain. The CDR3 extends over 15 amino acids. Per germline, CDR1 SGHRS and CDR2 YFSETQ. The V end lost 1 base, the J end lost 0 bases, and 10 bases lay between the germline ends. The CDR3 spells CASSLRSGVNTEAFF. In DNA, the CDR3 is TGCGCCAGCAGCTTGAGATCCGGGGTGAACACTGAAGCTTTCTTT.

The CDR3 region is CASSLAAGWEGNTIYF. DNA of the CDR3: TGTGCCAGCAGCTTAGCTGCGGGGTGGGAAGGAAACACCATATATTTT. The chain has TRBV7-9 and TRBJ1-3; D is unresolved. The V gene lost 0 bases and the J gene lost 4 bases, with 13 bases spanning the gap. Germline assignment: CDR1 SEHNR and CDR2 FQNEAQ (reference sequence). This CDR3 region has 16 residues.

This chain links TRBV7-7 with TRBJ2-7; D possibly corresponds to TRBD1 (6 bases). Per germline, CDR1 SSHAT and CDR2 FNYEAQ (reference sequence). The CDR3 is 13 amino acids. CDR3: CASSATGLGEQYV. Here the CDR3 DNA reads TGTGCTAGCAGCGCCACAGGGTTGGGCGAGCAGTACGTC.

V usage is TRBV9 and J usage is TRBJ2-2, with 13 bases lining up with TRBD2. Unmatched junction bases numbered 11, after V lost 4 bases and J lost 5 bases. This CDR3 has 18 residues. Germline CDR1 and CDR2: SGDLS and YYNGEE. The CDR3 spells CASSSGLAGAPGTGELFF. Written as DNA, the CDR3 is TGTGCCAGCAGCTCCGGACTAGCGGGAGCCCCGGGTACCGGGGAGCTGTTTTTT.

The chain carries TRBV29-1 and TRBJ1-1; TRBD1 agrees at 7 bases. Trimming cost V 6 bases and J 5 bases; bases outside gene matches: 12. CDR1 and CDR2 (germline): SQVTM, ANQGSEA. CDR3 length equals 14 residues. The CDR3 nucleotides are TGCAGCGTCGAAAAGGAGACAGGGTGGACTGAAGCTTTCTTT. This translates into CSVEKETGWTEAFF.

The rearrangement uses TRBV4-2 and TRBJ1-1; tentative D call: TRBD1 (5 bases). Deletions cut 0 bases from V and 10 bases from J, with 12 bases between. Germline V gene lookup returns CDR1 LGHNA and CDR2 YNFKEQ. The CDR3 is 13 amino acids. For the CDR3, the DNA is TGTGCCAGCAGCCAAGAACGGGGGTGGGGAGCTTTCTTT. It codes for CASSQERGWGAFF.

A word on this clone: In the same sample, other DNA sequences code for this CDR3. This chain connects TRBV11-3 to TRBJ1-2; possibly TRBD1 for D (5 bases). V was trimmed by 1 base and J by 5 bases, leaving 11 bases between them. CDR1 and CDR2 (germline): SGHNT, YENEEA. The CDR3 has 14 residues. CDR3 nucleotide sequence: TGTGCCAGCAGCTTAGGGGGTCAGGGTTATGGCTACACCTTC. It translates to CASSLGGQGYGYTF.

The chain has TRBV4-1 and TRBJ1-1; D is possibly TRBD1 (6 bases). Germline loops: CDR1 MGHRA, CDR2 YSYEKL. The CDR3 consists of 15 residues. V was trimmed by 0 bases and J by 1 base, leaving 9 bases between them. The CDR3 sequence is CASSQEQGGNTEAFF. The CDR3 region has the DNA TGCGCCAGCAGCCAAGAACAGGGCGGGAACACTGAAGCTTTCTTT.

The V call is TRBV15, the J call TRBJ1-2; D gene uncertain. Deletions cut 3 bases from V and 8 bases from J, with 22 bases between. CDR3 length equals 16 residues. The germline gives CDR1 LNHNV, CDR2 YYDKDF (reference sequence). CDR3 sequence reads: CATSRTSGRMEKGYTF. CDR3 nucleotides: TGTGCCACCAGCAGGACCTCTGGAAGGATGGAGAAAGGCTACACCTTC.

The chain is built from TRBV3-1 (or the pseudogene TRBV3-2) and TRBJ2-5; 12 nucleotides line up with TRBD2. Trimming cost V 3 bases and J 2 bases; bases outside gene matches: 4. The CDR3 spans 16 residues. Germline loops: CDR1 LGHDT, CDR2 YNNKEL (reference sequence). CDR3 bases: TGTGCCAGCAGCCAGCTACTAGCGGGAGGACAAGAGACCCAGTACTTC. It specifies CASSQLLAGGQETQYF.

The chain couples TRBV20-1 to TRBJ2-5; D remains unclear. Germline lookup yields CDR1 DFQATT and CDR2 SNEGSKA (reference sequence). The length of the CDR3 is 13 residues. Deletions cut 3 bases from V and 1 base from J, with 9 bases between. DNA of the CDR3: TGCAGTGCTAGTTCGTCAGTCCAAGAGACCCAGTACTTC. Translation gives CSASSSVQETQYF.

The rearrangement joins TRBV3-1 (or the pseudogene TRBV3-2) to TRBJ1-2, with D possibly TRBD1 on 5 matching bases. V was clipped by 3 bases and J by 3 bases, with 14 bases between them. The CDR3 runs to 15 residues. Per germline, CDR1 LGHDT and CDR2 YNNKEL (reference sequence). Here the CDR3 reads CASSQSGGFDYGYTF. CDR3 sequence (DNA): TGTGCCAGCAGCCAGAGCGGGGGATTTGACTATGGCTACACCTTC.

The chain uses TRBV5-5 and TRBJ1-2; the match to TRBD1 covers 10 bases. The germline V gene has CDR1 SGHKS and CDR2 YYEKEE (reference sequence). J was trimmed by 7 bases and V by 4 bases; bases with no gene match: 10. The CDR3 is made up of 15 amino acids. CDR3 sequence reads: CASSVQRGQGSGYTF. The CDR3 DNA sequence: TGTGCCAGCAGCGTACAGAGGGGACAGGGGTCTGGCTACACCTTC.

The chain has TRBV3-1 (or the pseudogene TRBV3-2) and TRBJ1-4, with a weak D call TRBD1 (5 bases). There are 15 residues in the CDR3. Deletions cut 2 bases from V and 8 bases from J, with 15 bases between. Germline lookup yields CDR1 LGHDT and CDR2 YNNKEL (reference sequence). As DNA, the CDR3 is TGTGCCAGCAGCCAAAGAATTCAGGGTTCAGAAAAACTGTTTTTT. It is translated as CASSQRIQGSEKLFF.

This clone was observed a few times. J is TRBJ2-7 and V is TRBV27; D is undetermined. This CDR3 is built from 12 residues. Germline CDR1 and CDR2: MNHEY and SMNVEV (reference sequence). V lost 10 bases and J 0 bases, leaving 10 bases between the germline ends. Here the CDR3 DNA reads TGTGCCACCTTTGCTAGCTCCTACGAGCAGTACTTC. Protein: CATFASSYEQYF.

The V gene is TRBV6-6, the J gene TRBJ2-6; D remains ambiguous. Trimming removed 10 bases at V and 2 bases at J, with 15 bases between. Germline V gives CDR1 MNHNY, CDR2 SVGAGI (reference sequence). This CDR3 spans 15 amino acids. CDR3 sequence: CATPSGRAGANVLTF. The CDR3 bases are TGTGCCACCCCCAGTGGTCGGGCTGGGGCCAACGTCCTGACTTTC.

J is TRBJ2-7 and V is TRBV2; 8 bases fit TRBD1. Germline trimming cut 6 bases from V and 2 bases from J; bases unmatched to any gene: 6. CDR1 and CDR2 (germline): SNHLY, FYNNEI. The CDR3 loop spans 14 amino acids. CDR3 coding DNA: TGTGCCAGCAGCCGCCGGACAGGGCCCTACGAGCAGTACTTC. Protein: CASSRRTGPYEQYF.

This clone was detected ten times or more. The J gene is TRBJ1-1, the V gene TRBV7-9; TRBD1 might be the D (6 bases). Trimming stripped 5 bases from V and 7 bases from J, with 17 bases between. This CDR3 contains 14 residues. Per germline, CDR1 SEHNR and CDR2 FQNEAQ (reference sequence). CDR3 DNA sequence: TGTGCCAGCAGCCTAGGACGACAGGTCAGTGAAGCTTTCTTT. Translation: CASSLGRQVSEAFF.

The genes are TRBV6-6 and TRBJ2-2; 8 bases map to TRBD2. The germline CDR1 and CDR2 sequences are MNHNY and SVGAGI (reference sequence). This CDR3 contains 14 residues. V lost 5 bases and J lost 4; bases outside the gene matches: 3. The CDR3 region has the DNA TGTGCCAGCAGTAGCGGGAGACTCACCGGGGAGCTGTTTTTT. Protein sequence: CASSSGRLTGELFF.

The chain links TRBV7-3 to TRBJ1-5, with 7 bases matching TRBD1. This CDR3 is 13 amino acids long. The ends lost 10 bases at V and 0 bases at J; junction bases unmatched: 3. CDR1 is SGHTA and CDR2 is FQGTGA in the germline V gene. The CDR3: CATGTASNQPQHF. The CDR3, as DNA: TGTGCCACAGGGACAGCTAGCAATCAGCCCCAGCATTTT.

The J gene is TRBJ1-2, the V gene TRBV30; D ambiguous. Germline CDR1 GTSNPN, CDR2 SVGIG (reference sequence). This CDR3 region has 13 residues. Trimming stripped 0 bases from V and 4 bases from J, with 9 bases between. CDR3 residues: CAWSVQQPYGYTF. The CDR3 DNA reads TGTGCCTGGAGTGTACAACAGCCCTATGGCTACACCTTC.

This sequence joins TRBV19 and TRBJ1-2, with 9 bases aligning to TRBD1. This CDR3 spans 15 amino acids. V was pared by 0 bases and J by 4 bases, with 3 bases of the junction left unmatched. Germline loops: CDR1 LNHDA, CDR2 SQIVND (reference sequence). CDR3 amino acids: CASSIEGTGSYGYTF. CDR3 nucleotides: TGTGCCAGTAGTATAGAAGGGACAGGGTCCTATGGCTACACCTTC.

The gene calls are TRBV7-9 and TRBJ1-1; D is ambiguous. Trimming removed 3 bases at V and 4 bases at J, with 6 bases between. The V gene's germline CDR1 is SEHNR and CDR2 FQNEAQ (reference sequence). This CDR3 is 12 amino acids long. The CDR3 reads CASSFEFTEAFF. CDR3 DNA sequence: TGTGCCAGCAGCTTTGAGTTCACTGAAGCTTTCTTT.

The rearrangement uses TRBV6-4 and TRBJ2-1, with TRBD1 matching over 7 bases. The CDR3 spans 15 residues. Germline V gives CDR1 MRHNA, CDR2 SNTAGT. V dropped 5 bases and J dropped 3; count of bases not matched to a gene: 7. DNA for the CDR3: TGTGCCAGCAGTCTTACCGGGACAGACTACAATGAGCAGTTCTTC. Residues: CASSLTGTDYNEQFF.